These 29 T cell receptor beta chains were all obtained from the same sample, sequenced in a study of T cell changes during pregnancy in multiple sclerosis. The repertoire was sequenced with immunoSEQ multiplex PCR; TCRdb's copy has only in-frame clones and lacks some. The table lists tens of thousands of clones, 92% of them singletons. The sequencing used peripheral blood, collected after pregnancy. The origin of the receptors is a female donor with multiple sclerosis, enrolled in a pregnancy study.

This clone was found once. The genes are TRBV28 and TRBJ2-7; TRBD1 agrees at 8 bases. The CDR3 runs to 14 residues. The J segment lost 2 bases and the V segment lost 7 bases, leaving 7 bases of the junction unmatched. CDR1 is MDHEN and CDR2 is SYDVKM in the germline V gene. The CDR3 DNA is TGTGCCAGCACCTCGACAGGGGAGACCTACGAGCAGTACTTC. Amino acid sequence: CASTSTGETYEQYF.

This clone turned up a few times. This chain connects TRBV6-5 to TRBJ2-3; 8 positions match TRBD2. Germline CDR1 MNHEY, CDR2 SVGAGI. Trimming cost V 6 bases and J 7 bases; bases outside gene matches: 6. This CDR3 comprises 13 residues. CDR3 DNA sequence: TGTGCCAGCAGGCCCGGGGGGGCTTATACGCAGTATTTT. Amino acid sequence: CASRPGGAYTQYF.

The gene calls are TRBV7-2 and TRBJ2-7, with 7 bases fitting TRBD1. CDR3 length equals 15 residues. Unmatched junction bases numbered 10, after V lost 5 bases and J lost 3 bases. The germline V gene encodes CDR1 SGHTA and CDR2 FQGNSA. The CDR3 spells CASSVRQGLHYEQYF. The DNA for the CDR3 is TGTGCCAGCAGCGTACGACAGGGCCTTCACTACGAGCAGTACTTC.

The V gene is TRBV5-8, the J gene TRBJ2-7; 11 nucleotides match TRBD1. V was pared by 3 bases and J by 12 bases, with 5 bases of the junction left unmatched. Germline V gene sequence: CDR1 SGHTS, CDR2 YDEGEE. This CDR3 is built from 12 residues. The CDR3 nucleotides read TGTGCCAGCAGCTGGGGGACAGGGGGTTTGTACTTC. Translated, it gives CASSWGTGGLYF.

The V and J genes are TRBV27 and TRBJ2-7; D is undetermined. The V end was cut by 5 bases, the J end by 2 bases, with 13 bases between. The CDR3 is 14 amino acids. Germline V CDR1 and CDR2: MNHEY, SMNVEV (reference sequence). CDR3 region: CASSPPESPYEQYF. The CDR3 DNA reads TGTGCCAGCAGTCCCCCCGAGAGCCCCTACGAGCAGTACTTC.

This clone was counted a single time. The chain employs TRBV19 and TRBJ1-2; 10 bases agree with TRBD1. Per germline, CDR1 LNHDA and CDR2 SQIVND (reference sequence). The CDR3 is made up of 13 amino acids. V was clipped by 5 bases and J by 6 bases; unmatched bases: 3. The chain's CDR3 is CASSAGQGDGYTF. The CDR3 nucleotides are TGTGCCAGTAGTGCCGGACAGGGGGATGGCTACACCTTC.

This clone was found once. CDR3 sequence reads: CSVLDLSTHPTDTQYF. The CDR3 DNA sequence: TGCAGCGTTCTAGACCTGTCCACCCACCCCACAGATACGCAGTATTTT. The chain is built from TRBV29-1 and TRBJ2-3; D is undetermined. Per germline, CDR1 SQVTM and CDR2 ANQGSEA. This CDR3 has 16 amino acids. V was clipped by 5 bases and J by 2 bases, with 20 bases between them.

J is TRBJ1-4 and V is TRBV2; D possibly corresponds to TRBD1 (5 bases). The V end was cut by 1 base, the J end by 6 bases, with 9 bases between. The CDR3 runs 14 residues. Germline V lookup: CDR1 SNHLY, CDR2 FYNNEI. The CDR3 DNA reads TGTGCCAGCAGTGAAGTGGGGGGAGATGAAAAACTGTTTTTT. It specifies CASSEVGGDEKLFF.

The chain employs TRBV5-1 and TRBJ2-2; 9 nucleotides match TRBD1. Germline-derived CDR1 and CDR2 are SGHRS and YFSETQ. The CDR3 contains 17 residues. Losses at the gene ends were 0 bases for V and 3 bases for J; bases not matched to a gene: 6. CDR3 loop: CASSLVVRQGDTGELFF. The DNA of the CDR3 is TGCGCCAGCAGCTTGGTCGTGCGACAGGGGGACACCGGGGAGCTGTTTTTT.

This clone showed up just a few times. The J gene is TRBJ2-7, the V gene TRBV6-5, with a possible D match to TRBD1 (5 bases). With 8 bases removed from V and 2 bases from J, the gap between germline ends came to 16 bases. Germline CDR1 MNHEY, CDR2 SVGAGI. CDR3 length equals 14 residues. The CDR3 DNA sequence: TGTGCCAGCGGGCCGGACACTGGAGCCTACGAGCAGTACTTC. Translated, it gives CASGPDTGAYEQYF.

This chain joins TRBV6-4 and TRBJ2-7; 12 bases fit TRBD2. CDR1 MRHNA and CDR2 SNTAGT come from the germline V gene. The V gene end was trimmed by 6 bases and the J gene end by 6 bases; junction bases not matched to a gene: 15. This CDR3 contains 17 residues. Written as DNA, the CDR3 is TGTGCCAGCAGGCCACGTGGGCTAGCGGGAGGGCCTGGCGAGCAGTACTTC. Protein: CASRPRGLAGGPGEQYF.

The chain couples TRBV28 to TRBJ2-2, with D possibly being TRBD1 (6 bases). In germline, CDR1 is MDHEN, CDR2 SYDVKM. Trimming cost V 5 bases and J 2 bases, with 9 bases left between them. The CDR3 spans 14 residues. CDR3 residues: CASSLGTNTGELFF. CDR3 nucleotides: TGTGCCAGCAGTCTAGGGACAAACACCGGGGAGCTGTTTTTT.

This chain joins TRBV11-3 and TRBJ2-1; 16 nucleotides match TRBD2. CDR1 and CDR2 (germline): SGHNT, YENEEA. With V trimmed by 5 bases and J by 3 bases, 7 bases remained unmatched. This CDR3 has 18 residues. This CDR3 is CASSLTGTSGRDYNEQFF. CDR3 DNA: TGTGCCAGCAGCCTGACCGGGACTAGCGGGAGGGACTACAATGAGCAGTTCTTC.

The sample holds a few counts of this clone. The V call is TRBV29-1, the J call TRBJ1-1; perhaps TRBD1 as D (6 bases). Germline lookup yields CDR1 SQVTM and CDR2 ANQGSEA. The ends were cut back, 6 bases at V and 1 base at J, with 12 bases in the middle. The CDR3 extends over 13 amino acids. CDR3 nucleotides: TGCAGCGTCCGAGGACAGAGGAACACTGAAGCTTTCTTT. Translation gives CSVRGQRNTEAFF. The variable domain in full, with the rest retrieved from reference TRBV29-1 and TRBJ1-1, is SAVISQKPSRDICQRGTSLTIQCQVDSQVTMMFWYRQQPGQSLTLIATANQGSEATYESGFVIDKFPISRPNLTFSTLTVSNMSPEDSSIYLCSVRGQRNTEAFFGQGTRLTVV.

V usage is TRBV18 and J usage is TRBJ2-7, with 8 bases identical to TRBD1. V lost 5 bases and J lost 7; bases outside the gene matches: 7. The CDR3 runs to 13 residues. The germline V gene has CDR1 KGHSH and CDR2 LQKENI. CDR3 DNA sequence: TGTGCCAGCTCAAAGGACAGGGTAAATGAGCAGTACTTC. Its protein is CASSKDRVNEQYF.

The chain is built from TRBV29-1 and TRBJ2-3; 9 nucleotides match TRBD2. CDR3 length: 16 residues. The ends lost 2 bases at V and 2 bases at J; junction bases unmatched: 8. Germline values: CDR1 SQVTM, CDR2 ANQGSEA. The CDR3: CSVEQGSGSITDTQYF. DNA of the CDR3: TGCAGCGTTGAACAAGGTAGCGGGAGTATCACAGATACGCAGTATTTT.

The chain recombines TRBV9 with TRBJ2-1; 7 positions agree with TRBD1. The V gene end was trimmed by 0 bases and the J gene end by 2 bases; junction bases not matched to a gene: 2. CDR1 SGDLS and CDR2 YYNGEE come from the germline V gene. The CDR3 runs 15 residues. CDR3 region: CASSVEGTAYNEQFF. CDR3 DNA: TGTGCCAGCAGCGTAGAAGGGACAGCCTACAATGAGCAGTTCTTC.

The chain is built from TRBV6-5 and TRBJ1-2, with D hard to call. The CDR3 is 11 residues long. Trimming took off 6 bases at V and 4 bases at J, with 6 bases between the two ends. Looked up from germline, CDR1 is MNHEY and CDR2 is SVGAGI. In nucleotides, the CDR3 is TGTGCCAGCAGAGAGAGCTATGGCTACACCTTC. Translated, it gives CASRESYGYTF.

V and J are TRBV7-9 and TRBJ1-2; a weak D match, TRBD1 (5 bases). This CDR3 has 14 amino acids. V lost 1 base and J lost 4, with 10 bases in between. The germline V gene has CDR1 SEHNR and CDR2 FQNEAQ (reference sequence). The CDR3 DNA reads as TGTGCCAGCAGCTTAGGTTCAGGGATCTATGGCTACACCTTC. This encodes CASSLGSGIYGYTF. Variable domain in full (rest from reference TRBV7-9 and TRBJ1-2): DTGVSQNPRHKITKRGQNVTFRCDPISEHNRLYWYRQTLGQGPEFLTYFQNEAQLEKSRLLSDRFSAERPKGSFSTLEIQRTEQGDSAMYLCASSLGSGIYGYTFGSGTRLTVV.

This clone has only one observation. The chain carries TRBV7-9 and TRBJ2-7; D might be TRBD2 (6 bases). CDR3 size: 18 residues. The V end was cut by 3 bases, the J end by 2 bases, with 23 bases between. Germline assignment: CDR1 SEHNR and CDR2 FQNEAQ (reference sequence). The CDR3 here is CASSFWGVGASVTYEQYF. The CDR3 bases are TGTGCCAGCAGCTTTTGGGGAGTTGGGGCTAGCGTGACCTACGAGCAGTACTTC.

Only a few counts were recorded for this clone. The chain uses TRBV5-5 and TRBJ1-2, with D tentatively TRBD1 (6 bases). Trimming removed 1 base from V and 7 bases from J, with 14 bases in between. The CDR3 length is 14 residues. Germline CDR1 SGHKS, CDR2 YYEKEE (reference sequence). The CDR3 coding sequence is TGTGCCAGCAGCTTGACAGGGTGGAATCGTGGCTACACCTTC. It specifies CASSLTGWNRGYTF.

Written as DNA, the CDR3 is TGTGCCAGCAGCCCATCCAGGTTTAGCACAGATACGCAGTATTTT. Its protein is CASSPSRFSTDTQYF. The V gene is TRBV7-3, the J gene TRBJ2-3, with D unclear. Germline loops: CDR1 SGHTA, CDR2 FQGTGA. The V and J ends lost 5 bases and 0 bases respectively, with 12 bases between them. The CDR3 extends over 15 amino acids. Full variable domain (missing parts from reference TRBV7-3 and TRBJ2-3): GAGVSQTPSNKVTEKGKYVELRCDPISGHTALYWYRQSLGQGPEFLIYFQGTGAADDSGLPNDRFFAVRPEGSVSTLKIQRTERGDSAVYLCASSPSRFSTDTQYFGPGTRLTVL.

The genes are TRBV4-1 and TRBJ2-7, with D possibly being TRBD2 (6 bases). The V end lost 1 base, the J end lost 7 bases, and 23 bases lay between the germline ends. The germline gives CDR1 MGHRA, CDR2 YSYEKL. The CDR3 runs to 17 residues. The CDR3 sequence: CASSQAGGRGALGEQYF. The CDR3 region has the DNA TGCGCCAGCAGCCAAGCCGGGGGTAGGGGAGCCCTGGGGGAGCAGTACTTC.

V is TRBV18 and J is TRBJ2-7; perhaps TRBD1 as D (6 bases). Trimming cost V 3 bases and J 2 bases, with 14 bases left between them. The CDR3 has 15 amino acids. The V gene's germline CDR1 is KGHSH and CDR2 LQKENI. This CDR3 is CASSPLITGPYEQYF. CDR3 DNA sequence: TGTGCCAGCTCACCCCTAATCACAGGGCCCTACGAGCAGTACTTC.

The chain recombines TRBV11-2 with TRBJ2-1; 11 nucleotides agree with TRBD2. V was clipped by 2 bases and J by 8 bases; unmatched bases: 5. This CDR3 contains 15 residues. CDR1 is SGHAT and CDR2 is FQNNGV in the germline V gene. CDR3 DNA sequence: TGTGCCAGCAGCTTAACTAGCGGGAGTTCGGATGAGCAGTTCTTC. Translated: CASSLTSGSSDEQFF.

The chain couples TRBV7-9 to TRBJ1-4, with TRBD1 matching 10 bases. Germline V gives CDR1 SEHNR, CDR2 FQNEAQ (reference sequence). Trimming at V came to 5 bases and at J to 7 bases, leaving 4 bases not matched to a gene. CDR3 size: 14 residues. The CDR3 region is CASSTGTGVEKLFF. CDR3 nucleotides: TGTGCCAGCAGCACCGGGACAGGGGTTGAAAAACTGTTTTTT.

V gene TRBV7-9 combines with J gene TRBJ1-2; TRBD1 matches at 7 bases. The junction had 9 bases not matched to a gene; V was cut back by 7 bases and J by 4 bases. This CDR3 spans 14 amino acids. Per germline, CDR1 SEHNR and CDR2 FQNEAQ (reference sequence). The CDR3 region has the DNA TGTGCCAGCAACCAGCAGGGGGGTGCCTATGGCTACACCTTC. Translation gives CASNQQGGAYGYTF.

This clone came up a few times. This chain joins TRBV7-9 and TRBJ2-1; 9 positions match TRBD2. This CDR3 is built from 17 residues. The junction had 13 bases not matched to a gene; V was cut back by 4 bases and J by 6 bases. Germline CDR1 SEHNR, CDR2 FQNEAQ (reference sequence). The CDR3 DNA reads as TGTGCCAGCAGCTCACTAACCGGGACTAGCAAGAGCAATGAGCAGTTCTTC. Amino acids: CASSSLTGTSKSNEQFF. Together with reference TRBV7-9 and TRBJ2-1, the CDR3 gives the full variable domain: DTGVSQNPRHKITKRGQNVTFRCDPISEHNRLYWYRQTLGQGPEFLTYFQNEAQLEKSRLLSDRFSAERPKGSFSTLEIQRTEQGDSAMYLCASSSLTGTSKSNEQFFGPGTRLTVL.

The V gene is TRBV6-5, the J gene TRBJ2-4, with 10 nucleotides matching TRBD2. The CDR3 is made up of 16 amino acids. Germline V gives CDR1 MNHEY, CDR2 SVGAGI. After removal of 2 bases from V and 5 bases from J, the junction contained 6 bases not matched to a gene. The CDR3, as DNA: TGTGCCAGCAGTTACAGGGGGCTAGCGGGAGAAAACATTCAGTACTTC. Its protein product is CASSYRGLAGENIQYF.